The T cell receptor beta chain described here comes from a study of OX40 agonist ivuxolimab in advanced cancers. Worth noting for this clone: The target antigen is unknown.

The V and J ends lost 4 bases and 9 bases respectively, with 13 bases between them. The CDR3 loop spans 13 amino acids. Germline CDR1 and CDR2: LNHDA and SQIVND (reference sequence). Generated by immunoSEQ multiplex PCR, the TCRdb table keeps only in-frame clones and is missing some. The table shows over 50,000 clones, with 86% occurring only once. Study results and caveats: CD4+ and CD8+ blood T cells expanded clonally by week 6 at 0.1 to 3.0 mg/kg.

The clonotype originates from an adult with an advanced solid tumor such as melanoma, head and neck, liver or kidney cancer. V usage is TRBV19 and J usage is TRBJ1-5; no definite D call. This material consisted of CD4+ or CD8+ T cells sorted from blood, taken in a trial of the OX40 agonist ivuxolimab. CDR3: CASSKGEEWPQHF. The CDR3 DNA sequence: TGTGCCAGTAGTAAGGGCGAGGAATGGCCCCAGCATTTT.